The 27 T cell receptor beta chains reported below all come from one sample, sequenced in a study of glioma-infiltrating T cells after dendritic cell vaccination (dated by TCRdb to 2016 to 2017). The library was generated by the immunoSEQ multiplex PCR assay. TCRdb's version of the immuneACCESS table is confined to in-frame rearrangements and falls short of the full clone set. An unresolved V gene accounts for under half of the shortfall where checked; the remainder is of unknown origin. Here the sample has 75,000 to 100,000 clones; 79% occur a single time. Over 5% of the sample belongs to the ten largest clones. The specimen was blood, collected before dendritic cell vaccination. The receptors derive from a human donor with glioblastoma.

J is TRBJ2-1 and V is TRBV5-1; the match to TRBD2 covers 14 bases. Losses at the gene ends were 4 bases for V and 15 bases for J; bases not matched to a gene: 6. Germline CDR1 is SGHRS and CDR2 is YFSETQ. This CDR3 comprises 13 residues. The DNA for the CDR3 is TGCGCCAGCAGCCTCCGACTAGCGGGAGGGCGGTTCTTC. This sequence encodes CASSLRLAGGRFF. The variable domain in full, with the rest retrieved from reference TRBV5-1 and TRBJ2-1, is KAGVTQTPRYLIKTRGQQVTLSCSPISGHRSVSWYQQTPGQGLQFLFEYFSETQRNKGNFPGRFSGRQFSNSRSEMNVSTLELGDSALYLCASSLRLAGGRFFGPGTRLTVL.

CDR3 loop: CASSFMRTTGSYNEQFF. As DNA, the CDR3 is TGTGCCAGCAGTTTTATGAGGACAACTGGGTCCTACAATGAGCAGTTCTTC. This chain connects TRBV27 to TRBJ2-1, with a weak D call TRBD1 (5 bases). V dropped 3 bases and J dropped 1 base, with 16 bases sitting between them. The V gene's germline CDR1 is MNHEY and CDR2 SMNVEV (reference sequence). The CDR3 length is 17 residues.

The chain recombines TRBV5-1 with TRBJ2-5; D possibly corresponds to TRBD1 (6 bases). Between the trimmed V and J ends, which lost 0 bases and 5 bases, there was a span of 17 bases. The CDR3 contains 16 residues. Germline lookup yields CDR1 SGHRS and CDR2 YFSETQ. The CDR3 sequence: CASSLVQGSIGETQYF. The CDR3 region has the DNA TGCGCCAGCAGCTTGGTTCAGGGGTCCATAGGGGAGACCCAGTACTTC.

DNA for the CDR3: TGTGCCAGCAGCCAAGGGCAGGGGGTAGGCAATCAGCCCCAGCATTTT. Protein product: CASSQGQGVGNQPQHF. V is TRBV4-2 and J is TRBJ1-5; TRBD1 aligns across 7 bases. The germline V gene has CDR1 LGHNA and CDR2 YNFKEQ. This CDR3 has 16 residues. The trim removed 1 base at V and 2 bases at J, leaving 5 bases unmatched.

The rearrangement uses TRBV5-8 and TRBJ1-2; 7 nucleotides line up with TRBD1. Germline V CDR1 and CDR2: SGHTS, YDEGEE. The J segment lost 5 bases and the V segment lost 3 bases, leaving 10 bases of the junction unmatched. The CDR3 is made up of 15 amino acids. The CDR3 sequence is CASSWGSDRAYGYTF. The CDR3 DNA follows: TGTGCCAGCAGCTGGGGTTCCGACAGGGCTTATGGCTACACCTTC.

The rearrangement links TRBV28 to TRBJ2-5; 7 bases agree with TRBD1. The V gene's germline CDR1 is MDHEN and CDR2 SYDVKM. V gave up 5 bases and J gave up 2 bases; unmatched junction bases: 8. CDR3 length: 15 amino acids. The CDR3 loop is CASSGSGTVQETQYF. Here the CDR3 DNA reads TGTGCCAGCAGTGGATCCGGGACAGTACAAGAGACCCAGTACTTC.

The V call is TRBV4-1, the J call TRBJ1-1; the D gene is possibly TRBD1 (5 bases). With 7 bases removed from V and 4 bases from J, the gap between germline ends came to 25 bases. The CDR3 spans 17 residues. Germline CDR1 MGHRA, CDR2 YSYEKL. The DNA of the CDR3 is TGCGCCAGCAAGATAGGGGAATCTTTATCATATCGCACTGAAGCTTTCTTT. It specifies CASKIGESLSYRTEAFF.

J is TRBJ2-6 and V is TRBV19; 9 nucleotides match TRBD2. The V and J ends lost 3 bases and 0 bases, in that order; junction bases with no gene match: 6. Germline V gives CDR1 LNHDA, CDR2 SQIVND (reference sequence). The CDR3 consists of 18 residues. The CDR3 nucleotides are TGTGCCAGTAGTATGGGAATAGCGGGGGTCTCTGGGGCCAACGTCCTGACTTTC. This translates into CASSMGIAGVSGANVLTF.

This chain links TRBV5-6 with TRBJ1-1; no clear D. V was cut by 4 bases and J by 6 bases, with 10 bases left in between. CDR3 size: 12 residues. Per germline, CDR1 SGHDT and CDR2 YYEEEE. The CDR3 nucleotides read TGTGCCAGCAGCCTAGAGAGGGCTGAAGCTTTCTTT. Its protein is CASSLERAEAFF.

This chain uses TRBV5-1 with TRBJ1-5; maybe TRBD1 (5 bases). The germline V gene has CDR1 SGHRS and CDR2 YFSETQ. V was clipped by 5 bases and J by 4 bases, with 16 bases between them. The CDR3 has 15 residues. The CDR3 here is CASRPGGRPNQPQHF. The CDR3 bases are TGCGCCAGCAGGCCGGGGGGGAGGCCGAATCAGCCCCAGCATTTT. Combining the CDR3 with reference TRBV5-1 and TRBJ1-5 gives the whole variable domain KAGVTQTPRYLIKTRGQQVTLSCSPISGHRSVSWYQQTPGQGLQFLFEYFSETQRNKGNFPGRFSGRQFSNSRSEMNVSTLELGDSALYLCASRPGGRPNQPQHFGDGTRLSIL.

The chain employs TRBV5-1 and TRBJ1-2, with D uncertain. Trimming left V 0 bases short and J 6 bases short, with 12 bases between. CDR1 and CDR2 from the germline V gene are SGHRS and YFSETQ. CDR3 length: 14 amino acids. The CDR3: CASSLDLTQNGYTF. Here the CDR3 DNA reads TGCGCCAGCAGCTTGGATCTGACTCAAAATGGCTACACCTTC.

J is TRBJ1-2 and V is TRBV19; tentative D call: TRBD1 (5 bases). Germline V CDR1 and CDR2: LNHDA, SQIVND (reference sequence). The CDR3 contains 16 residues. V lost 6 bases and J 2 bases, leaving 19 bases between the germline ends. The CDR3 DNA reads TGTGCCAGTAGCTACCAGGTGGGACTTGACAACTATGGCTACACCTTC. It yields the protein CASSYQVGLDNYGYTF.

Comment on this clone: Other DNA sequences within the sample encode an identical CDR3. This chain links TRBV5-1 with TRBJ1-3; D is ambiguous. Germline CDR1 SGHRS, CDR2 YFSETQ. This CDR3 is 14 amino acids long. V lost 0 bases to trimming and J lost 0 bases, with 4 bases between them. The CDR3 bases are TGCGCCAGCAGCTTGGGAGACTCTGGAAACACCATATATTTT. Translated: CASSLGDSGNTIYF.

The V and J genes are TRBV6-1 and TRBJ2-7; no reliable D call. Trimming took off 8 bases at V and 2 bases at J, with 13 bases between the two ends. CDR1 MNHNS and CDR2 SASEGT come from the germline V gene. This CDR3 contains 13 residues. The DNA of the CDR3 is TGTGCCAGCCGTGTCCCGGAGACCTACGAGCAGTACTTC. The encoded protein is CASRVPETYEQYF.

This rearrangement joins TRBV7-9 to TRBJ1-6; D call uncertain. The CDR3 totals 14 residues. Between the trimmed V and J ends, which lost 1 base and 7 bases, there was a span of 8 bases. Germline values: CDR1 SEHNR, CDR2 FQNEAQ (reference sequence). This CDR3 is CASSLERSNSPLHF. The CDR3 DNA reads as TGTGCCAGCAGCTTAGAGCGGTCAAATTCACCCCTCCACTTT.

The chain links TRBV15 to TRBJ1-6; TRBD1 matches at 9 bases. The CDR3 has 13 amino acids. Per germline, CDR1 LNHNV and CDR2 YYDKDF (reference sequence). After removal of 6 bases from V and 10 bases from J, the junction contained 4 bases not matched to a gene. CDR3 nucleotides: TGTGCCACCAGTCGGGGACAGGGATCACCCCTCCACTTT. Translated, it gives CATSRGQGSPLHF.

The chain joins TRBV6-6 to TRBJ1-2; 7 positions agree with TRBD1. V shed 1 base, J shed 6 bases, and the junction held 11 bases outside the gene matches. The CDR3 consists of 16 residues. CDR1 is MNHNY and CDR2 is SVGAGI in the germline V gene (reference sequence). CDR3 coding DNA: TGTGCCAGCAGTTACTTACCCGGACAGGCTGGAGATGGCTACACCTTC. It encodes CASSYLPGQAGDGYTF.

The V and J genes are TRBV4-1 and TRBJ1-6; tentatively, D is TRBD1 (5 bases). The V end lost 4 bases, the J end lost 0 bases, and 22 bases lay between the germline ends. CDR3 length: 20 amino acids. CDR1 is MGHRA, CDR2 YSYEKL, per germline. DNA of the CDR3: TGCGCCAGCAGCCTATTACCGACAGCAACAACGAACTCCTATAATTCACCCCTCCACTTT. This sequence encodes CASSLLPTATTNSYNSPLHF.

V is TRBV7-2 and J is TRBJ2-1, with 14 bases identical to TRBD2. V lost 4 bases, J lost 5 bases, and 7 bases stayed unmatched. Germline assignment: CDR1 SGHTA and CDR2 FQGNSA. This CDR3 comprises 17 residues. The CDR3 protein is CASSSPLGLAGDNEQFF. The CDR3 DNA is TGTGCCAGCAGCTCCCCCCTGGGACTAGCGGGGGACAATGAGCAGTTCTTC.

The chain uses TRBV6-4 and TRBJ1-5; perhaps TRBD1 as D (5 bases). V was shortened by 6 bases and J by 5 bases, with 20 bases between the two germline ends. From germline, CDR1 is MRHNA and CDR2 SNTAGT. The CDR3 contains 16 residues. The CDR3 nucleotides are TGTGCCAGCAGGCCCAAGGACAAAGAAGGGCATCAGCCCCAGCATTTT. The encoded protein is CASRPKDKEGHQPQHF.

Written as DNA, the CDR3 is TGTGCCAGCAGCCACGAAAGGGGGGGAACTGAAGCTTTCTTT. Its protein product is CASSHERGGTEAFF. The rearrangement links TRBV6-5 to TRBJ1-1; a weak D match, TRBD1 (6 bases). This CDR3 spans 14 amino acids. V dropped 6 bases and J dropped 5 bases, with 16 bases sitting between them. CDR1 is MNHEY and CDR2 is SVGAGI in the germline V gene.

The CDR3 DNA sequence: TGCGCCAGCAGTGAAACTAGCGACGGGAATGAGCAGTTCTTC. It encodes CASSETSDGNEQFF. The rearrangement links TRBV10-1 to TRBJ2-1; TRBD2 agrees at 7 bases. With V trimmed by 3 bases and J by 7 bases, 6 bases remained unmatched. The CDR3 runs to 14 residues. Germline CDR1 and CDR2: WNHNN and SYGVQD (reference sequence).

This clone was detected a few times. The CDR3 loop is CASRKPSLGPDTEAFF. CDR3 bases: TGTGCCAGTAGGAAGCCATCCCTGGGGCCAGACACTGAAGCTTTCTTT. The chain uses TRBV19 and TRBJ1-1, with D possibly being TRBD1 (5 bases). In germline, CDR1 is LNHDA, CDR2 SQIVND (reference sequence). Trimming removed 6 bases from V and 3 bases from J, with 20 bases in between. The CDR3 is 16 residues long.

This chain links TRBV7-8 with TRBJ2-3; D not resolved. Germline-derived CDR1 and CDR2 are SGHVS and FQNEAQ. The V and J ends lost 3 bases and 3 bases respectively, with 4 bases between them. The CDR3 length is 12 residues. In DNA, the CDR3 is TGTGCCAGCAGCTTCCTTACAGATACGCAGTATTTT. Translated, it gives CASSFLTDTQYF.

The J gene is TRBJ2-3, the V gene TRBV19; weak D call: TRBD1 (7 bases). The CDR3 length is 15 residues. CDR1 and CDR2 (germline): LNHDA, SQIVND (reference sequence). The V end lost 5 bases, the J end lost 6 bases, and 18 bases lay between the germline ends. The CDR3: CASSAGQSRVDTQYF. CDR3 in DNA: TGTGCCAGTAGTGCGGGACAGTCAAGAGTGGATACGCAGTATTTT.

The genes are TRBV2 and TRBJ2-1; 10 bases match TRBD2. The J segment lost 2 bases and the V segment lost 3 bases, leaving 4 bases of the junction unmatched. The CDR3 totals 16 residues. Germline CDR1 is SNHLY and CDR2 is FYNNEI. CDR3 sequence (DNA): TGTGCCAGCAGTGAGGAGCGGGGGGGCGCCTACAATGAGCAGTTCTTC. Translated, it gives CASSEERGGAYNEQFF. The variable domain in full, with the rest retrieved from reference TRBV2 and TRBJ2-1, is EPEVTQTPSHQVTQMGQEVILRCVPISNHLYFYWYRQILGQKVEFLVSFYNNEISEKSEIFDDQFSVERPDGSNFTLKIRSTKLEDSAMYFCASSEERGGAYNEQFFGPGTRLTVL.

The rearrangement joins TRBV6-1 to TRBJ2-1; no clear D. The ends were cut back, 8 bases at V and 2 bases at J, with 13 bases in the middle. The CDR3 has 14 residues. Looked up from germline, CDR1 is MNHNS and CDR2 is SASEGT. The CDR3 sequence: CASGDWFAYNEQFF. CDR3 bases: TGTGCCAGCGGAGATTGGTTTGCCTACAATGAGCAGTTCTTC.